This T cell receptor (beta chain) was recorded in a study of metastatic and nonmetastatic thyroid tumors. Background on the study: For malignant and benign thyroid patients, tumor or nodule tissue and blood were the sources whose repertoires were compared.

In this sample, this clone turned up once. TCRdb reassembled clones from the PCR reads with MiXCR. The table has tens of thousands of clones, 15% to 20% seen once. None of the patients had undergone any treatment ahead of thyroid surgery. The V and J ends lost 1 base and 4 bases respectively, with 5 bases between them. The CDR3 consists of 13 residues. The germline CDR1 and CDR2 sequences are SGHAT and FQDESV (reference sequence). This chain connects TRBV11-1 to TRBJ2-1; D call uncertain. This clonotype was sampled from a male donor with papillary thyroid cancer or a benign thyroid nodule (not recorded which). Some clones in this sample may be carry-over from other donors' samples. Sequences were obtained from blood. The CDR3 sequence: CASSLGGYNEQFF. The CDR3 DNA sequence: TGTGCCAGCAGCTTAGGGGGATACAATGAGCAGTTCTTC.